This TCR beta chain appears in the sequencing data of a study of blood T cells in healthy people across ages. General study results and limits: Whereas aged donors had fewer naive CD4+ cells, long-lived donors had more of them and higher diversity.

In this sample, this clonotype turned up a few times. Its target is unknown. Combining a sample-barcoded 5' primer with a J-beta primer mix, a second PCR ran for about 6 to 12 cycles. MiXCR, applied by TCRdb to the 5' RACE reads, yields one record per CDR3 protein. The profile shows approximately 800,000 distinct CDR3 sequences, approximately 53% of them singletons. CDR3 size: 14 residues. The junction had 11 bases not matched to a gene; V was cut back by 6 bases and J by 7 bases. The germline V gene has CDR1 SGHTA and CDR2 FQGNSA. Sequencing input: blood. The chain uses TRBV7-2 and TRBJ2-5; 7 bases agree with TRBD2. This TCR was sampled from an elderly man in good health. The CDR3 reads CASRPAGRHGTQYF. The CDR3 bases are TGTGCCAGCAGACCAGCGGGACGGCATGGGACCCAGTACTTC.